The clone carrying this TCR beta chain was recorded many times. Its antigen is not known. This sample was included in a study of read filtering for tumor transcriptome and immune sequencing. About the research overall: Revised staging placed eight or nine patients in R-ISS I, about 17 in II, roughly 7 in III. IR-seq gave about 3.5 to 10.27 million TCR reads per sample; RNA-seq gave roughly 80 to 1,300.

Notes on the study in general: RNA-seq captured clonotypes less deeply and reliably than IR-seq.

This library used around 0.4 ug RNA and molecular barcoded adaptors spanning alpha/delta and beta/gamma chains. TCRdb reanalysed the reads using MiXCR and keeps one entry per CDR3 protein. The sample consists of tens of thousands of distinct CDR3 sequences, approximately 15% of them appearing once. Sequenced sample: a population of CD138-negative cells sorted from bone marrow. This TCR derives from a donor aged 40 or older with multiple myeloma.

The CDR3 is CSASPNQPQHF. CDR3 DNA sequence: TGCAGTGCTAGTCCGAATCAGCCCCAGCATTTT. This chain joins TRBV20-1 and TRBJ1-5, with D unclear. This CDR3 contains 11 residues. The germline V gene has CDR1 DFQATT and CDR2 SNEGSKA (reference sequence). V shed 3 bases and J shed 4 bases, with 4 bases lying between them.